These 18 T cell receptor beta chains came from one sample sequenced in a study of metastatic and nonmetastatic thyroid tumors. TCRdb used MiXCR to call clones anew from the PCR reads. The sample lists roughly 75,000 clones, around 12% occurring once. Nobody among the patients had been given any treatment before thyroid surgery. Source material: tumor tissue. These receptors were obtained from a female donor with papillary thyroid cancer or a benign thyroid nodule (not recorded which). Some clones in this sample may be carry-over from other donors' samples.

This clone has a handful of counts. The chain employs TRBV18 and TRBJ1-4; D ambiguous. The V gene's germline CDR1 is KGHSH and CDR2 LQKENI. CDR3 size: 12 residues. The V end was cut by 2 bases, the J end by 2 bases, with 0 bases between. In DNA form, the CDR3 reads TGTGCCAGCTCACCAACTAATGAAAAACTGTTTTTT. It codes for CASSPTNEKLFF. Filled out from reference TRBV18 and TRBJ1-4, the complete variable domain reads NAGVMQNPRHLVRRRGQEARLRCSPMKGHSHVYWYRQLPEEGLKFMVYLQKENIIDESGMPKERFSAEFPKEGPSILRIQQVVRGDSAAYFCASSPTNEKLFFGSGTQLSVL.

In this sample, this clone turned up many times. CDR3 residues: CASSWGGDSNQPQHF. The DNA for the CDR3 is TGTGCCAGTAGTTGGGGAGGGGATAGCAATCAGCCCCAGCATTTT. This chain links TRBV19 with TRBJ1-5; tentative D call: TRBD1 (5 bases). The CDR3 extends over 15 amino acids. V lost 5 bases and J 0 bases, leaving 11 bases between the germline ends. Germline CDR1 is LNHDA and CDR2 is SQIVND (reference sequence).

This clone has at least ten counts. The gene calls are TRBV6-5 and TRBJ2-1; TRBD1 is a possible D gene (6 bases). Trimming cost V 2 bases and J 0 bases, with 11 bases left between them. Germline CDR1 MNHEY, CDR2 SVGAGI. The length of the CDR3 is 16 residues. CDR3 region: CASSYALRGSYNEQFF. The CDR3 coding sequence is TGTGCCAGCAGTTACGCCCTCAGGGGCTCCTACAATGAGCAGTTCTTC.

Ten or more counts support this clone. The chain couples TRBV20-1 to TRBJ1-1; D ambiguous. Trimming took 3 bases from V and 5 from J, leaving 19 bases between them. Per germline, CDR1 DFQATT and CDR2 SNEGSKA (reference sequence). This CDR3 is 15 amino acids long. This CDR3 reads CSARSSTGLGTEAFF. The CDR3 region has the DNA TGCAGTGCTAGGTCGAGCACGGGCTTGGGGACTGAAGCTTTCTTT.

The chain links TRBV9 to TRBJ2-1; weak D call: TRBD2 (5 bases). The CDR3 spans 17 residues. Between the trimmed V and J ends, which lost 0 bases and 4 bases, there was a span of 17 bases. Germline V gene sequence: CDR1 SGDLS, CDR2 YYNGEE. This chain's CDR3 is CASSVAGWAGGYNEQFF. CDR3 sequence (DNA): TGTGCCAGCAGCGTAGCGGGGTGGGCAGGCGGGTACAATGAGCAGTTCTTC.

This clone has ten or more counts. The chain's CDR3 is CASSRDRGSYEQYF. For the CDR3, the DNA is TGTGCCAGCAGCCGGGACAGGGGGTCCTACGAGCAGTACTTC. This chain uses TRBV4-2 with TRBJ2-7; the match to TRBD1 covers 11 bases. This CDR3 has 14 amino acids. The trim removed 4 bases at V and 1 base at J, leaving 0 bases unmatched. Germline values: CDR1 LGHNA, CDR2 YNFKEQ.

This clone was seen ten or more times. The V gene is TRBV12-3 or TRBV12-4, the J gene TRBJ1-3; D is perhaps TRBD1 (5 bases). This CDR3 has 15 amino acids. V lost 6 bases and J lost 3, with 15 bases in between. The CDR3 DNA reads as TGTGCCAGCAGAGCGAGGGGTGTTCGTGGAAACACCATATATTTT. Its protein is CASRARGVRGNTIYF.

In this sample, this clone turned up a few times. The chain has TRBV5-4 and TRBJ2-2; D might be TRBD1 or TRBD2, each matching 5 bases. V lost 2 bases and J lost 6, with 11 bases in between. The CDR3 has 14 amino acids. CDR1 SGHNT and CDR2 YYREEE come from the germline V gene (reference sequence). This chain's CDR3 is CASSFIGAPGELFF. CDR3 nucleotides: TGTGCCAGCAGCTTTATCGGGGCTCCCGGGGAGCTGTTTTTT. The whole variable domain, remainder taken from reference TRBV5-4 and TRBJ2-2, is ETGVTQSPTHLIKTRGQQVTLRCSSQSGHNTVSWYQQALGQGPQFIFQYYREEENGRGNFPPRFSGLQFPNYSSELNVNALELDDSALYLCASSFIGAPGELFFGEGSRLTVL.

With respect to this clone: This sequence may be a read error, since a much larger clone differs from it by one base. The J gene is TRBJ1-4, the V gene TRBV2; 9 bases map to TRBD1. This CDR3 region has 14 residues. V trimming: 8 bases; J trimming: 1 base; junction bases outside the gene matches: 2. Germline assignment: CDR1 SNHLY and CDR2 FYNNEI. The CDR3 loop is CASGQGQTNEKLFF. DNA for the CDR3: TGTGCCAGCGGACAGGGGCAAACTAATGAAAAACTGTTTTTT.

This clone was seen many times. DNA for the CDR3: TGTGCCAGCAGTTTGCAGGGGGCAATAGCTAAGCGGGAGCAGTACTTC. Translating gives CASSLQGAIAKREQYF. The chain uses TRBV12-3 or TRBV12-4 and TRBJ2-7, with 8 positions matching TRBD1. The CDR3 runs to 16 residues. Trimming cost V 3 bases and J 7 bases; bases outside gene matches: 14.

This clone was detected many times. This chain links TRBV2 with TRBJ2-1; D call uncertain. Trimming shortened V by 8 bases and J by 0 bases, and 5 bases separated the two germline ends. Germline V lookup: CDR1 SNHLY, CDR2 FYNNEI. This CDR3 region has 12 residues. This CDR3 reads CASVISYNEQFF. The CDR3 nucleotides read TGTGCCAGCGTCATCTCCTACAATGAGCAGTTCTTC.

About this clone itself: A read error may be the cause here, since a much bigger clone is one base away. The rearrangement links TRBV11-3 to TRBJ2-5; D perhaps matches TRBD1 (5 bases). In germline, CDR1 is SGHNT, CDR2 YENEEA. The CDR3 totals 13 residues. CDR3 in DNA: TGTGCCAGCAGCTTGATAGAGACAGAGACCGAGTACTTC. Translation: CASSLIETETEYF.

There are many counts of this clone. The chain has TRBV6-1 and TRBJ2-7; TRBD2 is a possible D gene (5 bases). Trimming took off 5 bases at V and 3 bases at J, with 17 bases between the two ends. Germline lookup yields CDR1 MNHNS and CDR2 SASEGT. This CDR3 has 15 residues. The CDR3 coding sequence is TGTGCCAGCAGTTTTCAGGAGGTGGGGTACTACGAGCAGTACTTC. Translated: CASSFQEVGYYEQYF.

This clone occurred many times. The CDR3 is CASSISLAGGNEQFF. The CDR3 nucleotides read TGTGCCAGTAGTATTTCACTAGCGGGAGGCAATGAGCAGTTCTTC. J is TRBJ2-1 and V is TRBV19; 12 bases match TRBD2. This CDR3 is 15 amino acids long. CDR1 is LNHDA, CDR2 SQIVND, per germline (reference sequence). After removal of 3 bases from V and 6 bases from J, the junction contained 3 bases not matched to a gene.

This clone was detected a few times. The gene calls are TRBV7-2 and TRBJ2-7, with D uncertain. With 5 bases removed from V and 4 bases from J, the gap between germline ends came to 9 bases. CDR3 length: 12 amino acids. Per the germline V gene, CDR1 is SGHTA and CDR2 is FQGNSA. The CDR3 DNA is TGTGCCAGCAGCCGACACGGATACGAGCAGTACTTC. The encoded protein is CASSRHGYEQYF. The full variable domain, in which reference TRBV7-2 and TRBJ2-7 provide the parts outside the CDR3, is GAGVSQSPSNKVTEKGKDVELRCDPISGHTALYWYRQSLGQGLEFLIYFQGNSAPDKSGLPSDRFSAERTGGSVSTLTIQRTQQEDSAVYLCASSRHGYEQYFGPGTRLTVT.

This clone was seen many times. The gene calls are TRBV7-2 and TRBJ1-5; D possibly corresponds to TRBD1 (5 bases). From germline, CDR1 is SGHTA and CDR2 FQGNSA. The CDR3 has 15 residues. The V and J ends lost 2 bases and 8 bases respectively, with 16 bases between them. The CDR3 protein is CASSLIRGIGKPQHF. CDR3 DNA sequence: TGTGCCAGCAGCTTAATTCGGGGGATTGGTAAGCCCCAGCATTTT.

This clone was observed a handful of times. The chain joins TRBV5-1 to TRBJ2-5; D gene uncertain. V was clipped by 3 bases and J by 4 bases, with 7 bases between them. This CDR3 spans 12 amino acids. Germline CDR1 and CDR2: SGHRS and YFSETQ. DNA for the CDR3: TGCGCCAGCAGCTATGACTTAGAGACCCAGTACTTC. Translation gives CASSYDLETQYF.

In its sample, this clone was seen many times. A much larger clone lies a single base off, so this may be a read error. The chain joins TRBV2 to TRBJ2-3, with TRBD1 matching over 7 bases. This CDR3 spans 14 amino acids. Germline V gives CDR1 SNHLY, CDR2 FYNNEI. The CDR3 sequence: CASSGGRGTDTQCF. The CDR3, as DNA: TGTGCCAGCAGTGGTGGGAGAGGGACAGATACGCAGTGTTTT.